These T cell receptor beta chains were read from a single sample in a study of neurological immune-mediated disorders. TCRdb called the 5' RACE reads again in MiXCR, with one record for every CDR3 protein. Of over 55,000 distinct CDR3 sequences in the sample, about 2.5% were seen once. The sample comprised PBMCs. These receptors were obtained from a man in his forties or fifties with multiple sclerosis. The CDR3 runs from the conserved cysteine through the conserved F or W. The D gene is left open where the match is weak. Not all rows give a size; the values are once, few, many and, for expanded clones, a class.

- TRBJ1-4 TRBV7-9 many CASSFRGLGEKLFF TGTGCCAGCAGCTTCCGGGGGCTGGGTGAAAAACTGTTTTTT
- TRBJ1-6 TRBV5-1 many CASSFDQGKDGSPLHF TGCGCCAGCAGCTTTGACCAGGGGAAAGACGGTTCACCCCTCCACTTT
TRBD2 TRBJ2-1 TRBV5-1 few CASSFLAVNEQFF TGCGCCAGCAGTTTTCTAGCGGTCAATGAGCAGTTCTTC
- TRBJ1-6 TRBV12-3/TRBV12-4 many CASSLSGISPLHF TGTGCCAGCAGTTTATCGGGGATCTCACCCCTCCACTTT
TRBD1 TRBJ1-4 TRBV20-1 many CSAQTAGTAANEKLFF TGCAGTGCCCAAACAGCCGGGACAGCAGCTAATGAAAAACTGTTTTTT
- TRBJ2-1 TRBV15 many CATSRELAAEQFF TGTGCCACCAGCAGAGAACTAGCCGCTGAGCAGTTCTTC
- TRBJ1-1 TRBV27 many CASSLSEVRNTEAFF TGTGCCAGCAGTTTATCTGAGGTGAGGAACACTGAAGCTTTCTTT
TRBD1 TRBJ2-1 TRBV5-1 many CASSHTDRGAGEQFF TGCGCCAGCAGCCACACGGACAGGGGGGCTGGTGAGCAGTTCTTC
TRBD2 TRBJ2-1 TRBV20-1 many CSARGLAERNEQFF TGCAGTGCTAGAGGACTAGCGGAGAGGAATGAGCAGTTCTTC
TRBD1 TRBJ2-2 TRBV20-1 many CSARKGAGTGELFF TGCAGTGCTAGAAAGGGGGCCGGCACCGGGGAGCTGTTTTTT
- TRBJ1-4 TRBV7-2 many CASSSTLAEEKLFF TGTGCCAGCAGCTCCACCCTAGCCGAGGAAAAACTGTTTTTT
TRBD1 TRBJ2-5 TRBV5-5 many CASSLEPPGQGRETQYF TGTGCCAGCAGCTTGGAGCCTCCGGGACAGGGGCGAGAGACCCAGTACTTC
- TRBJ2-5 TRBV5-1 many CASSPISGRGQETQYF TGCGCCAGCAGCCCGATTTCGGGGAGAGGCCAAGAGACCCAGTACTTC
TRBD1 TRBJ1-1 TRBV6-6 many CASSLRTGNAEAFF TGTGCCAGCAGTCTCCGGACAGGGAACGCTGAAGCTTTCTTT
TRBD1 TRBJ1-5 TRBV27 many CASSPETGMSQPQHF TGTGCCAGCAGCCCCGAGACAGGGATGAGTCAGCCCCAGCATTTT
- TRBJ2-7 TRBV20-1 many CSVVPVRRGQPYEQYF TGCAGTGTCGTCCCGGTTCGGAGAGGGCAGCCCTACGAGCAGTACTTC
- TRBJ2-2 TRBV7-2 many CASSLVTARGSGELFF TGTGCCAGCAGCTTAGTAACGGCCAGGGGATCCGGGGAGCTGTTTTTT
- TRBJ1-1 TRBV11-3 many CASSHPFTGTEAFF TGTGCCAGCAGCCACCCTTTCACGGGCACTGAAGCTTTCTTT
- TRBJ1-2 TRBV5-1 many CASSFDGKYGYTF TGCGCCAGCAGCTTCGACGGGAAATATGGCTACACCTTC
- TRBJ1-5 TRBV6-5 many CASSYKGIAQPQHF TGTGCCAGCAGTTACAAGGGGATAGCGCAGCCCCAGCATTTT
- TRBJ1-4 TRBV6-5 many CASTQARGGKLFF TGTGCCAGCACCCAGGCCAGGGGAGGAAAACTGTTTTTT
- TRBJ1-2 TRBV6-5 many CASSKGPPIDYGYTF TGTGCCAGCAGTAAAGGACCTCCGATTGACTATGGCTACACCTTC
- TRBJ2-3 TRBV9 many CASSLPPDTQYF TGTGCCAGCAGCCTCCCACCGGATACGCAGTATTTT
- TRBJ2-6 TRBV7-8 many CASSLDTAADVLTF TGTGCCAGCAGCTTAGACACCGCCGCCGACGTCCTGACTTTC
- TRBJ1-4 TRBV5-1 many CASSLLTNEKLFF TGCGCCAGCAGCCTCTTAACTAATGAAAAACTGTTTTTT
TRBD1 TRBJ2-3 TRBV7-2 many CASSRRTGGEGTDTQYF TGTGCCAGCAGCAGGCGGACAGGGGGCGAAGGCACAGATACGCAGTATTTT
- TRBJ2-1 TRBV10-1 - CASSERTGDEQFF TGCGCCAGCAGTGAGCGGACGGGTGATGAGCAGTTCTTC
- TRBJ1-2 TRBV5-1 many CASSLDRNYGYTF TGCGCCAGCAGCTTGGACAGGAACTATGGCTACACCTTC
- TRBJ2-7 TRBV29-1 many CSVEGGGGIYEQYF TGCAGCGTTGAAGGTGGTGGGGGGATTTACGAGCAGTACTTC
- TRBJ2-3 TRBV7-9 many CASSLGGTSTDTQYF TGTGCCAGCAGCTTAGGGGGTACTAGCACAGATACGCAGTATTTT
- TRBJ2-3 TRBV10-3 many CAIWVPGADTQYF TGTGCCATCTGGGTTCCGGGGGCAGATACGCAGTATTTT
- TRBJ2-1 TRBV4-2 many CASSPGVTLYNEQFF TGTGCCAGCAGCCCCGGAGTTACCCTCTACAATGAGCAGTTCTTC
TRBD1 TRBJ2-1 TRBV5-1 many CASSLVQTGTGANEQFF TGCGCCAGCAGCTTGGTACAAACCGGGACAGGGGCCAATGAGCAGTTCTTC
- TRBJ1-2 TRBV11-2 many CASSFVTIRRGYTF TGTGCCAGCAGCTTTGTGACCATCCGGCGAGGCTACACCTTC
- TRBJ1-1 TRBV5-6 many CASSLEVAGNTEAFF TGTGCCAGCAGCTTGGAAGTGGCAGGCAACACTGAAGCTTTCTTT
- TRBJ2-3 TRBV29-1 many CSVAPLGSDTQYF TGCAGCGTTGCCCCACTTGGATCAGATACGCAGTATTTT
- TRBJ1-6 TRBV5-5 many CASRLEGVESPLHF TGTGCCAGCAGATTGGAAGGGGTAGAATCACCCCTCCACTTT
- TRBJ1-1 TRBV6-1 many CASSELGDYAFF TGTGCCAGCAGTGAACTAGGGGACTATGCTTTCTTT
- TRBJ1-5 TRBV20-1 many CSATLRRGVDQPQHF TGCAGTGCTACCCTCAGACGAGGGGTCGACCAGCCCCAGCATTTT
- TRBJ1-1 TRBV7-2 many CASSLGLGAFF TGTGCCAGCAGCTTAGGCCTGGGAGCTTTCTTT
- TRBJ2-7 TRBV21-1 many CASNSGGALEQYF TGTGCCAGTAATAGCGGGGGGGCCCTCGAGCAGTACTTC
TRBD1 TRBJ2-7 TRBV20-1 many CSARALDRGSYEQYF TGCAGTGCTAGAGCACTAGACAGGGGGAGCTACGAGCAGTACTTC
TRBD1 TRBJ2-7 TRBV7-6 many CASSDRGYEQYF TGTGCCAGCAGTGACAGGGGCTACGAGCAGTACTTC